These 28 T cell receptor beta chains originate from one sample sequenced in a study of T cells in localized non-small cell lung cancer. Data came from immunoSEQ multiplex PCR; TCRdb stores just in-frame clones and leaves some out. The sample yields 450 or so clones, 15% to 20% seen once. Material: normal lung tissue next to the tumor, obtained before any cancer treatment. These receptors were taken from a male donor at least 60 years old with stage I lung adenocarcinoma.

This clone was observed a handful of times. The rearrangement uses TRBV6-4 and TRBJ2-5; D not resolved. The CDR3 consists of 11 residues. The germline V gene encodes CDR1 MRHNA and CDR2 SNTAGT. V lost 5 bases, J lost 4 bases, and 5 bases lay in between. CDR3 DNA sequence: TGTGCCAGCAGTTACGGAGAGACCCAGTACTTC. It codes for CASSYGETQYF.

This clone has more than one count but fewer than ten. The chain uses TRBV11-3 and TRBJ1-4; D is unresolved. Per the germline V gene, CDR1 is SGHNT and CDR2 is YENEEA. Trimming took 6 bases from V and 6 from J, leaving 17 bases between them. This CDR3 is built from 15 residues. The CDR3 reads CASSTTTGLYEKLFF. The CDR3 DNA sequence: TGTGCCAGCAGTACCACAACGGGCCTGTATGAAAAACTGTTTTTT.

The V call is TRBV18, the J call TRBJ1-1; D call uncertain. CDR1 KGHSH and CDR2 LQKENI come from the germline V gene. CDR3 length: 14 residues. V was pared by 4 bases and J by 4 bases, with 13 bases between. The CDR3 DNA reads TGTGCCAGCTCACTAACGGACCGTGGCACTGAAGCTTTCTTT. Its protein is CASSLTDRGTEAFF.

The CDR3 protein is CASSLDTGGETQYF. CDR3 coding DNA: TGCGCCAGCAGCTTGGACACAGGGGGAGAGACCCAGTACTTC. The chain is built from TRBV5-1 and TRBJ2-5, with 8 bases matching TRBD1. Germline V CDR1 and CDR2: SGHRS, YFSETQ. V shed 0 bases and J 4 bases; nucleotides not matched to a gene: 2. CDR3 length: 14 amino acids.

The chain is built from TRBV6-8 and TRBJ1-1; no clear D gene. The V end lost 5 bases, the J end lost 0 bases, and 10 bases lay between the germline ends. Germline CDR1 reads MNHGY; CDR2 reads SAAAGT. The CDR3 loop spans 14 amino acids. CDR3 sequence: CASSRVGMNTEAFF. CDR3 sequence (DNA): TGTGCCAGCAGTCGGGTCGGGATGAACACTGAAGCTTTCTTT.

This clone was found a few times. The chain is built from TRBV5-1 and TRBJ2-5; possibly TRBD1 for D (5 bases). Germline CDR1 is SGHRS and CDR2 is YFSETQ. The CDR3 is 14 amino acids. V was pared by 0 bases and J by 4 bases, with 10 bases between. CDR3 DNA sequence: TGCGCCAGCAGCTTGGTGGCAGGGCTAGAGACCCAGTACTTC. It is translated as CASSLVAGLETQYF.

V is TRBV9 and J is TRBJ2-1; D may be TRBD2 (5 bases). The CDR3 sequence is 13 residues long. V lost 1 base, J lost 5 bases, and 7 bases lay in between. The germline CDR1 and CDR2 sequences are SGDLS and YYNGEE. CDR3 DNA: TGTGCCAGCAGCGTAACCGGGGACAATGAGCAGTTCTTC. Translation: CASSVTGDNEQFF.

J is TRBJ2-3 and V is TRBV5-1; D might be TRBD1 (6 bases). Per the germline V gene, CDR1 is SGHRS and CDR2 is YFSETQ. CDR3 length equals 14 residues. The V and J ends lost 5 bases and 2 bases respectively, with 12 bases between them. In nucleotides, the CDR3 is TGCGCCAGCAGTTCCGGGACAAACACAGATACGCAGTATTTT. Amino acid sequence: CASSSGTNTDTQYF.

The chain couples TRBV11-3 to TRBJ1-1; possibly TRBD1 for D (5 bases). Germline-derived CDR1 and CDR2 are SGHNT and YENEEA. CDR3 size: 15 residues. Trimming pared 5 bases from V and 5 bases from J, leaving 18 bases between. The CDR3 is CASSTSTVGRTEAFF. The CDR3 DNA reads TGTGCCAGCAGCACATCGACAGTTGGAAGGACTGAAGCTTTCTTT. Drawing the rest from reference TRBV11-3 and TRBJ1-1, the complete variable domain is EAGVVQSPRYKIIEKKQPVAFWCNPISGHNTLYWYLQNLGQGPELLIRYENEEAVDDSQLPKDRFSAERLKGVDSTLKIQPAELGDSAVYLCASSTSTVGRTEAFFGQGTRLTVV.

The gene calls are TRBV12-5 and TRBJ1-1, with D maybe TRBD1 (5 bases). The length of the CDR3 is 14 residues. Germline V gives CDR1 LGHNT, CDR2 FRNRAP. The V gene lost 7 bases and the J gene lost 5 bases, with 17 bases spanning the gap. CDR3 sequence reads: CASAPFSRVTEAFF. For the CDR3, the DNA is TGTGCTAGTGCCCCCTTTAGCAGGGTAACTGAAGCTTTCTTT.

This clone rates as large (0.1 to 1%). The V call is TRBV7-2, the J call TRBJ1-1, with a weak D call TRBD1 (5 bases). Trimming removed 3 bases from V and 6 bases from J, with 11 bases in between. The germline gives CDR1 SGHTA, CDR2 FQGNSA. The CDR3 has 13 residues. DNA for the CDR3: TGTGCCAGCAGCTTCAGCGGGGGAGCTGAAGCTTTCTTT. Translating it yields CASSFSGGAEAFF.

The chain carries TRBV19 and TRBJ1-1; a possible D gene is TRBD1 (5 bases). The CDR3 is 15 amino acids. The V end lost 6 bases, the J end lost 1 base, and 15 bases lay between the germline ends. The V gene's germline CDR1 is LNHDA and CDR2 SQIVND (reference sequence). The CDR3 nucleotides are TGTGCCAGTAGAGGGGTGACCGCTTGGAACACTGAAGCTTTCTTT. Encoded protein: CASRGVTAWNTEAFF.

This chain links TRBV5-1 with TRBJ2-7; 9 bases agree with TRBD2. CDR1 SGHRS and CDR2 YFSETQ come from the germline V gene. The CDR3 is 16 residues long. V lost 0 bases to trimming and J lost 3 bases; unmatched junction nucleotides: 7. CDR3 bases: TGCGCCAGCAGCTTGGCCGGGGTAGCGGGAGACTACGAGCAGTACTTC. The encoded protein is CASSLAGVAGDYEQYF.

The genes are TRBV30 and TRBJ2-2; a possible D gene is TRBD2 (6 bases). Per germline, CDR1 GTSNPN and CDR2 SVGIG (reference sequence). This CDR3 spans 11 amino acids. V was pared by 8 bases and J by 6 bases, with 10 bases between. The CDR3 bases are TGTGCCGGAGGGGTAGCCGGGGAGCTGTTTTTT. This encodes CAGGVAGELFF.

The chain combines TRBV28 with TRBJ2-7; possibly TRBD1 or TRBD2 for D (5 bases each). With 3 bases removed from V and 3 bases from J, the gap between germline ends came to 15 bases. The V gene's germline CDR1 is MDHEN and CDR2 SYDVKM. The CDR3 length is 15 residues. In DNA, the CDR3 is TGTGCCAGCAGTTTGCAGACGGGACGGAACTACGAGCAGTACGTC. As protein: CASSLQTGRNYEQYV.

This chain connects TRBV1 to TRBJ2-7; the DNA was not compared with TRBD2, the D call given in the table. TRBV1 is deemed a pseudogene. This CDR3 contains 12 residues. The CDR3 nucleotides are TGCACCAGACTCGGTCCTCTATACGAGCAGTACTTC. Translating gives CTRLGPLYEQYF.

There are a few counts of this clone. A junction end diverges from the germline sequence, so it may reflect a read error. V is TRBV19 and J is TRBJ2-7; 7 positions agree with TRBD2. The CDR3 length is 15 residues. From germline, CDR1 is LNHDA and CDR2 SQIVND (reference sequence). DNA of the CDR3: TGTGCCAGTAGTTCCTTGCCGACTAGCTCCTTCGAGCAGTACTTC. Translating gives CASSSLPTSSFEQYF.

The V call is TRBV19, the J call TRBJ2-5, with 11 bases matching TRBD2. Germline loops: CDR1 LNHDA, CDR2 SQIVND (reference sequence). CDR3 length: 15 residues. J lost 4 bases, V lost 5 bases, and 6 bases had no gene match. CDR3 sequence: CASSAAGLAVETQYF. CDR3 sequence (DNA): TGTGCCAGTAGTGCCGCGGGACTAGCGGTAGAGACCCAGTACTTC.

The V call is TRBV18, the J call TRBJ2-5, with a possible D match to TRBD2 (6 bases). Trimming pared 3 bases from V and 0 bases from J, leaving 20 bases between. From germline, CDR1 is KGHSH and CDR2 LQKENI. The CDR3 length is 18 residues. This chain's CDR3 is CASSPRGNTFSYQETQYF. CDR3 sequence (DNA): TGTGCCAGCTCACCCCGGGGGAACACCTTCTCGTACCAAGAGACCCAGTACTTC.

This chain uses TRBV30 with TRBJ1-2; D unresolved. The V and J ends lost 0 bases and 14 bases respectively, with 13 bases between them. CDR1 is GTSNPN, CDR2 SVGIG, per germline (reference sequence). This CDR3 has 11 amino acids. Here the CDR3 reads CAWSVASRGTF. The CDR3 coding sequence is TGTGCCTGGAGTGTAGCTTCTCGTGGGACCTTC.

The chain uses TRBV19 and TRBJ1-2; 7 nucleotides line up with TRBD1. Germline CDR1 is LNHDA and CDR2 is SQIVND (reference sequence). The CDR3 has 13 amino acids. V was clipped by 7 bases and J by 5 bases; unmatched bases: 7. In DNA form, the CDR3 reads TGTGCCAGTACTAGGACAGGCGTTTATGGCTACACCTTC. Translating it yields CASTRTGVYGYTF.

CDR3 sequence reads: CASSDEKAGNEKLFF. CDR3 nucleotides: TGTGCCAGCAGTGACGAGAAGGCAGGGAACGAAAAACTGTTTTTT. The V call is TRBV9, the J call TRBJ1-4; TRBD1 is a possible D gene (5 bases). V gave up 5 bases and J gave up 8 bases, with 19 bases separating them. There are 15 residues in the CDR3. Germline V lookup: CDR1 SGDLS, CDR2 YYNGEE.

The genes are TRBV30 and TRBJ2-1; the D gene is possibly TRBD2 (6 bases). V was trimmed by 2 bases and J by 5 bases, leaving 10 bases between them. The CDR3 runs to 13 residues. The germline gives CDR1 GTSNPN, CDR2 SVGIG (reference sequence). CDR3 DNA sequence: TGTGCCTGGAGTTCCGGGACTGACAATGAGCAGTTCTTC. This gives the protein CAWSSGTDNEQFF.

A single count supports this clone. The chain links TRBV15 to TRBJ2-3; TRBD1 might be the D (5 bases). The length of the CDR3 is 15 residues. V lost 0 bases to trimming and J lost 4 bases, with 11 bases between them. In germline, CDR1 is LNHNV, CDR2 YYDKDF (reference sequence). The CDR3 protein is CATSRDAKGPDTQYF. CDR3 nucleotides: TGTGCCACCAGCAGAGATGCAAAGGGGCCAGATACGCAGTATTTT.

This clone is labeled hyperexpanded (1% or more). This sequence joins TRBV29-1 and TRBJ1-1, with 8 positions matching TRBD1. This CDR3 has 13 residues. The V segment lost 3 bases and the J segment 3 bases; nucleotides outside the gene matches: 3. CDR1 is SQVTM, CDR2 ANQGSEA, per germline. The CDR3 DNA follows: TGCAGCGTTGACGAGACAGGGGACACTGAAGCTTTCTTT. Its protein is CSVDETGDTEAFF.

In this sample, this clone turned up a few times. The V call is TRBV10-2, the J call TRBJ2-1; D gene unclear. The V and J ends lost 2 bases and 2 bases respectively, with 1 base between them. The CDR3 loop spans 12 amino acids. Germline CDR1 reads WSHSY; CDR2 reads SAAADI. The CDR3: CASSEAYNEQFF. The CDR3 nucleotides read TGCGCCAGCAGTGAGGCCTACAATGAGCAGTTCTTC.

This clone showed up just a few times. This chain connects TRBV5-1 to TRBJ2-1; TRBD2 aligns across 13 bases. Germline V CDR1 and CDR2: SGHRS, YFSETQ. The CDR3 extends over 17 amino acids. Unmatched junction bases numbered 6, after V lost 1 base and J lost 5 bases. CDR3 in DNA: TGCGCCAGCAGCTTGCGGGGACTAGCGGGGATAGACAATGAGCAGTTCTTC. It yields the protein CASSLRGLAGIDNEQFF.

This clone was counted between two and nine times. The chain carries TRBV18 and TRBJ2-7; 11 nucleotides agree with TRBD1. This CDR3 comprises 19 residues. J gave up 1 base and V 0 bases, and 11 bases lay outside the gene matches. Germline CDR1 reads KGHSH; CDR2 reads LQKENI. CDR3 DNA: TGTGCCAGCTCACCACCGGGGACAGGGGGATGGGGTTTGTCCTACGAGCAGTACGTC. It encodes CASSPPGTGGWGLSYEQYV.